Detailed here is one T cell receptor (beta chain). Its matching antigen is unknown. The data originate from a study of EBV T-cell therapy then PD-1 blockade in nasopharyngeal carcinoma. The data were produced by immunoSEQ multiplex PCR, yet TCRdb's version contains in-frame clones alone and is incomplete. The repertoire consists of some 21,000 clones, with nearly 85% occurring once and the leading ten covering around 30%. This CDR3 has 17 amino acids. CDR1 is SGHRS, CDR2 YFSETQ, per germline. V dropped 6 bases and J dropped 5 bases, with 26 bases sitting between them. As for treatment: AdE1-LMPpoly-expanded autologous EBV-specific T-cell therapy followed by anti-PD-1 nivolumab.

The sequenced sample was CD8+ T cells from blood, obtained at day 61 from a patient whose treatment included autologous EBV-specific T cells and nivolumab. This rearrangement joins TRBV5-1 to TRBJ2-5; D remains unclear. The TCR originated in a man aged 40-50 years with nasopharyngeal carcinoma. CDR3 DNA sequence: TGCGCCAGCACCTCTGGAAGGGCTCTCAGCCCTCGGGAGACCCAGTACTTC. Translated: CASTSGRALSPRETQYF.